This T cell receptor (beta chain) was recorded in a study of blood T cell repertoires in COVID-19. Turning to the study itself: The United States, Italy and Spain supplied acute and convalescent COVID-19 samples.

Libraries were prepared by immunoSEQ multiplex PCR; TCRdb keeps only in-frame clonotypes and omits some of them. The table lists some 150,000 clones, 91% of them singletons, with 0.55% in the top ten. The CDR3 length is 15 residues. Unmatched junction bases numbered 6, after V lost 3 bases and J lost 3 bases. CDR1 is MGHRA, CDR2 YSYEKL, per germline. Sequences were obtained from peripheral blood. This sequence joins TRBV4-1 and TRBJ2-5; 8 bases fit TRBD1. This TCR came from a middle-aged man with acute or convalescent COVID-19. The CDR3 coding sequence is TGCGCCAGCAGCCAGATAACGGACAGGGAAGAGACCCAGTACTTC. This translates into CASSQITDREETQYF.